The 5 T cell receptor beta chains below come from one sample, sequenced in a study of blood T cell repertoires in COVID-19. Data came from immunoSEQ multiplex PCR; TCRdb stores just in-frame clones and leaves some out. Here the sample spans tens of thousands of clones, 86% being singletons. Sequencing was performed on peripheral blood. The source is a human donor in a cohort sampled during active COVID-19.

This clone is a singleton in its sample. The gene calls are TRBV6-6 and TRBJ2-7; maybe TRBD1 (5 bases). Germline loops: CDR1 MNHNY, CDR2 SVGAGI (reference sequence). This CDR3 has 14 amino acids. V lost 2 bases, J lost 3 bases, and 11 bases lay in between. The CDR3: CASSYRGSYYEQYF. CDR3 in DNA: TGTGCCAGCAGTTACAGGGGATCCTACTACGAGCAGTACTTC.

V usage is TRBV6-2 or TRBV6-3 and J usage is TRBJ1-2; D gene ambiguous. The CDR3 covers 13 residues. Per the germline V gene, CDR1 is MNHEY and CDR2 is SVGEGT. V was cut by 0 bases and J by 7 bases, with 9 bases left in between. CDR3 region: CASSYSSLGGYTF. CDR3 nucleotides: TGTGCCAGCAGTTACTCGTCCCTCGGTGGCTACACCTTC.

The V call is TRBV11-2, the J call TRBJ2-1, with D possibly matching TRBD2 (6 bases). The V end was cut by 1 base, the J end by 4 bases, with 11 bases between. CDR1 is SGHAT, CDR2 FQNNGV, per germline. CDR3 length: 15 amino acids. The CDR3 DNA reads as TGTGCCAGCAGCTTAGGCGGGGTAAGGTACAATGAGCAGTTCTTC. Protein sequence: CASSLGGVRYNEQFF. The entire variable domain, with the rest obtained from reference TRBV11-2 and TRBJ2-1, is as follows: EAGVAQSPRYKIIEKRQSVAFWCNPISGHATLYWYQQILGQGPKLLIQFQNNGVVDDSQLPKDRFSAERLKGVDSTLKIQPAKLEDSAVYLCASSLGGVRYNEQFFGPGTRLTVL.

The rearrangement joins TRBV7-6 to TRBJ2-7; TRBD1 might be the D (5 bases). There are 14 residues in the CDR3. The V and J ends lost 4 bases and 3 bases respectively, with 13 bases between them. Germline CDR1 and CDR2: SGHVS and FNYEAQ. CDR3 sequence reads: CASSSTYQGYEQYF. The CDR3 region has the DNA TGTGCCAGCAGCTCCACTTACCAGGGCTACGAGCAGTACTTC.

The J gene is TRBJ2-1, the V gene TRBV10-3, with 7 bases identical to TRBD2. CDR1 and CDR2 from the germline V gene are ENHRY and SYGVKD. The CDR3 has 13 amino acids. With 4 bases clipped from V and 6 bases from J, the junction kept 3 bases outside the gene matches. CDR3 bases: TGTGCCATCAGTGGGGAGGGAGGCAATGAGCAGTTCTTC. It yields the protein CAISGEGGNEQFF.